This is a list of T cell receptor beta chains from one sample in a study of vaccination and CD4 T cells after COVID-19. No antigens are known for them. Each CDR3 protein is one row after TCRdb ran MiXCR on the PCR reads. The sample has approximately 11,000 distinct CDR3 sequences, approximately 58% seen once. The sequenced material came from CD4+ T cells from blood, cultured in vitro. These receptors all come from a human donor who had recovered from COVID-19. CDR3s include the opening cysteine and the closing phenylalanine or tryptophan.

j_call,cdr3_length,v_call,cdr3_aa
TRBJ2-7,16,TRBV7-2,CASSPPRGQVIYEQYF
TRBJ2-5,15,TRBV20-1,CSARAGQGTGETQYF
TRBJ2-3,14,TRBV20-1,CSATFGLAGDTQYF
TRBJ2-5,14,TRBV7-8,CASSLARVIETQYF
TRBJ2-5,14,TRBV20-1,CSARFSGSAETQYF
TRBJ2-7,13,TRBV24-1,CATSDLGTYEQYF
TRBJ2-7,15,TRBV7-2,CASSPGLLSSYEQYF
TRBJ2-5,16,TRBV6-1,CASSETSGSIIETQYF
TRBJ1-1,11,TRBV7-9,CASSPLVEAFF
TRBJ2-7,14,TRBV12-3/TRBV12-4,CASSPDIGTYEQYF
TRBJ1-1,15,TRBV20-1,CSASALFDRADEAFF